The 17 T cell receptor beta chains listed next were all sequenced from one sample in a study of tumor T cells in aggressive B-cell lymphoma. Sequencing was performed with immunoSEQ multiplex PCR; in TCRdb, only in-frame clones are kept and a portion is missing. The sample yields 7,900 or so clones, 75% to 85% seen once. Sequenced: tumor tissue. The receptor source for this set is an adult with diffuse large B cell lymphoma.

Remarks on this clone: The sample contains more than one DNA sequence encoding this CDR3. The V gene is TRBV4-1, the J gene TRBJ2-7; 7 nucleotides agree with TRBD1. The CDR3 has 13 residues. Germline CDR1 MGHRA, CDR2 YSYEKL. V lost 6 bases to trimming and J lost 2 bases; unmatched junction nucleotides: 4. CDR3 sequence (DNA): TGCGCCAGCAGTTGGGACAGTACCTACGAGCAGTACTTC. Encoded protein: CASSWDSTYEQYF.

The chain links TRBV21-1 to TRBJ2-3; the table's D call of TRBD2 was not tested on the DNA. TRBV21-1 is flagged as a pseudogene. The CDR3 is made up of 17 amino acids. The CDR3 DNA reads TGTGCCAGCAGCGAACGACGACTAGCGGTCTGCACAGATACGCAGTATTTT. Translation: CASSERRLAVCTDTQYF.

The rearrangement joins TRBV11-1 to TRBJ2-1; TRBD1 agrees at 8 bases. J was trimmed by 4 bases and V by 5 bases; bases with no gene match: 7. There are 15 residues in the CDR3. CDR1 is SGHAT and CDR2 is FQDESV in the germline V gene (reference sequence). CDR3 DNA: TGTGCCAGCAGCCACCCAGGGGGCGGGTACAATGAGCAGTTCTTC. As protein: CASSHPGGGYNEQFF.

V gene TRBV10-1 combines with J gene TRBJ2-2, with 8 bases lining up with TRBD2. This CDR3 spans 15 amino acids. Germline V gene sequence: CDR1 WNHNN, CDR2 SYGVQD (reference sequence). Unmatched junction bases numbered 5, after V lost 3 bases and J lost 5 bases. The CDR3 sequence: CASSDLGLETGELFF. CDR3 nucleotides: TGCGCCAGCAGTGATCTGGGACTAGAGACCGGGGAGCTGTTTTTT.

CDR3 nucleotides: TGTGCCAGCAGTCCTGAGGTGGGCACTGAAGCTTTCTTT. Translation gives CASSPEVGTEAFF. The chain combines TRBV13 with TRBJ1-1; no definite D call. This CDR3 region has 13 residues. CDR1 is PRHDT and CDR2 is FYEKMQ in the germline V gene (reference sequence). With 6 bases removed from V and 4 bases from J, the gap between germline ends came to 12 bases. Full variable domain (missing parts from reference TRBV13 and TRBJ1-1): AAGVIQSPRHLIKEKRETATLKCYPIPRHDTVYWYQQGPGQDPQFLISFYEKMQSDKGSIPDRFSAQQFSDYHSELNMSSLELGDSALYFCASSPEVGTEAFFGQGTRLTVV.

The chain carries TRBV9 and TRBJ2-7; 11 bases align to TRBD2. The V and J ends lost 4 bases and 3 bases, in that order; junction bases with no gene match: 15. This CDR3 is built from 18 residues. Germline-derived CDR1 and CDR2 are SGDLS and YYNGEE. CDR3 region: CASSLSGTSGGLNYEQYF. The CDR3, as DNA: TGTGCCAGCAGCCTGTCCGGGACTAGCGGCGGTCTGAACTACGAGCAGTACTTC.

The chain uses TRBV28 and TRBJ1-2, with D possibly TRBD1 on 5 matching bases. There are 15 residues in the CDR3. The germline V gene encodes CDR1 MDHEN and CDR2 SYDVKM. Between the trimmed V and J ends, which lost 2 bases and 5 bases, there was a span of 15 bases. CDR3 sequence (DNA): TGTGCCAGCAGTTTAATCGGCAGGGTGGGGTATGGCTACACCTTC. It codes for CASSLIGRVGYGYTF.

This chain joins TRBV27 and TRBJ2-3; the D is unclear. Germline CDR1 MNHEY, CDR2 SMNVEV (reference sequence). The CDR3 sequence is 11 residues long. V shed 10 bases and J shed 2 bases, with 7 bases lying between them. The CDR3 protein is CATIVTDTQYF. CDR3 coding DNA: TGTGCCACCATTGTCACAGATACGCAGTATTTT.

This clone has only a few counts. The chain recombines TRBV29-1 with TRBJ2-3, with D unresolved. Germline-derived CDR1 and CDR2 are SQVTM and ANQGSEA. V dropped 3 bases and J dropped 6 bases, with 16 bases sitting between them. CDR3 length: 14 residues. The CDR3: CSVDDTLVPDTQYF. The CDR3, as DNA: TGCAGCGTTGATGACACCCTGGTACCGGATACGCAGTATTTT.

This chain links TRBV4-1 with TRBJ2-3; 8 nucleotides align to TRBD2. Germline V gene sequence: CDR1 MGHRA, CDR2 YSYEKL. This CDR3 region has 16 residues. J lost 0 bases, V lost 1 base, and 3 bases had no gene match. The CDR3 nucleotides are TGCGCCAGCAGCCAAGTGGAGCGGGGGAGCACAGATACGCAGTATTTT. This codes for CASSQVERGSTDTQYF.

V is TRBV7-2 and J is TRBJ1-5; maybe TRBD1 (6 bases). Looked up from germline, CDR1 is SGHTA and CDR2 is FQGNSA. Between the trimmed V and J ends, which lost 1 base and 3 bases, there was a span of 13 bases. The CDR3 has 16 residues. CDR3 DNA sequence: TGTGCCAGCAGCTTAGGGGGACAACTTAACAATCAGCCCCAGCATTTT. Residues: CASSLGGQLNNQPQHF. Complete variable domain (other parts from reference TRBV7-2 and TRBJ1-5): GAGVSQSPSNKVTEKGKDVELRCDPISGHTALYWYRQSLGQGLEFLIYFQGNSAPDKSGLPSDRFSAERTGGSVSTLTIQRTQQEDSAVYLCASSLGGQLNNQPQHFGDGTRLSIL.

A word on this clone: Different DNA sequences within this sample yield the same CDR3. V gene TRBV5-1 combines with J gene TRBJ2-7, with TRBD2 identical over 7 bases. The CDR3 runs to 14 residues. V lost 2 bases and J lost 4; bases outside the gene matches: 6. Germline loops: CDR1 SGHRS, CDR2 YFSETQ. The CDR3 region has the DNA TGCGCCAGCAGCTTCTCCGGGGAGGGATACGAGCAGTACTTC. Translating it yields CASSFSGEGYEQYF. Combining the CDR3 with reference TRBV5-1 and TRBJ2-7 gives the whole variable domain KAGVTQTPRYLIKTRGQQVTLSCSPISGHRSVSWYQQTPGQGLQFLFEYFSETQRNKGNFPGRFSGRQFSNSRSEMNVSTLELGDSALYLCASSFSGEGYEQYFGPGTRLTVT.

The rearrangement joins TRBV19 to TRBJ2-7; TRBD1 is a possible D gene (6 bases). The germline V and J ends were trimmed by 5 bases and 2 bases, with 10 bases remaining between them. CDR1 LNHDA and CDR2 SQIVND come from the germline V gene (reference sequence). This CDR3 spans 13 amino acids. This chain's CDR3 is CASSDRTPYEQYF. CDR3 DNA: TGTGCCAGTAGTGACAGGACCCCCTACGAGCAGTACTTC.

The chain recombines TRBV11-1 with TRBJ1-2, with unresolved D. Germline values: CDR1 SGHAT, CDR2 FQDESV (reference sequence). V shed 5 bases and J shed 1 base, with 5 bases lying between them. The CDR3 is made up of 12 amino acids. CDR3 region: CASSPDNYGYTF. The DNA for the CDR3 is TGTGCCAGCAGCCCAGATAACTATGGCTACACCTTC.

This chain links TRBV4-3 with TRBJ1-2; 8 bases are a match to TRBD1. The CDR3 extends over 15 amino acids. Germline CDR1 is LGHNA and CDR2 is YSLEER. Trimming at V came to 1 base and at J to 4 bases, leaving 5 bases not matched to a gene. The CDR3 here is CASSQGTGSGYGYTF. DNA for the CDR3: TGCGCCAGCAGCCAAGGGACAGGGTCCGGCTATGGCTACACCTTC.

In DNA, the CDR3 is TGTGCCAGCAAGACTTCCCCGACAGACTACGAGCAGTACTTC. Encoded protein: CASKTSPTDYEQYF. This rearrangement joins TRBV27 to TRBJ2-7, with D perhaps matching TRBD1 (5 bases). The CDR3 covers 14 residues. V was clipped by 7 bases and J by 3 bases, with 16 bases between them. Per the germline V gene, CDR1 is MNHEY and CDR2 is SMNVEV (reference sequence).

This chain connects TRBV29-1 to TRBJ2-2; unclear D gene. The V gene lost 4 bases and the J gene lost 7 bases, with 7 bases spanning the gap. This CDR3 contains 11 residues. Germline CDR1 reads SQVTM; CDR2 reads ANQGSEA. The CDR3 here is CSVVEDGELFF. CDR3 DNA: TGCAGCGTTGTCGAGGACGGGGAGCTGTTTTTT.